Below, 28 T cell receptor beta chains from the same sample are listed, as sequenced in a study of blood T cell repertoires in COVID-19. This table comes from immunoSEQ multiplex PCR, and its TCRdb copy is limited to in-frame clones, with some not included. The sample lists over 450,000 clones, roughly 89% occurring once. The specimen sequenced was peripheral blood. The receptor set was obtained from a man aged 18 to 30 with COVID-19, enrolled during active disease.

The V gene is TRBV6-5, the J gene TRBJ1-1; D is perhaps TRBD1 (5 bases). This CDR3 region has 14 residues. Trimming removed 9 bases from V and 1 base from J, with 15 bases in between. CDR1 is MNHEY and CDR2 is SVGAGI in the germline V gene. The chain's CDR3 is CASLTWGGNTEAFF. CDR3 nucleotide sequence: TGTGCCAGTCTTACTTGGGGGGGGAACACTGAAGCTTTCTTT.

The chain recombines TRBV5-6 with TRBJ2-3; possibly TRBD2 for D (5 bases). The V gene lost 4 bases and the J gene lost 3 bases, with 18 bases spanning the gap. There are 16 residues in the CDR3. Germline V gene sequence: CDR1 SGHDT, CDR2 YYEEEE. The CDR3 spells CASSKRAGLGTDTQYF. CDR3 DNA sequence: TGTGCCAGCAGCAAGAGGGCGGGTTTGGGTACAGATACGCAGTATTTT.

CDR3 region: CASTPDRVYGNTIYF. CDR3 in DNA: TGTGCCAGCACCCCGGACAGGGTCTATGGAAACACCATATATTTT. The chain carries TRBV2 and TRBJ1-3; TRBD1 aligns across 8 bases. CDR3 length equals 15 residues. The germline gives CDR1 SNHLY, CDR2 FYNNEI. The V and J ends lost 7 bases and 3 bases, in that order; junction bases with no gene match: 8.

V is TRBV9 and J is TRBJ2-1, with TRBD2 matching 9 bases. Trimming cost V 4 bases and J 4 bases; bases outside gene matches: 6. Germline CDR1 SGDLS, CDR2 YYNGEE. The CDR3 is 15 residues long. The CDR3 coding sequence is TGTGCCAGCAGCTCCCGACTAGCGGTATACAATGAGCAGTTCTTC. It encodes CASSSRLAVYNEQFF. Supplemented by reference TRBV9 and TRBJ2-1, the full variable domain reads DSGVTQTPKHLITATGQRVTLRCSPRSGDLSVYWYQQSLDQGLQFLIQYYNGEERAKGNILERFSAQQFPDLHSELNLSSLELGDSALYFCASSSRLAVYNEQFFGPGTRLTVL.

The chain employs TRBV13 and TRBJ2-2, with 10 bases aligning to TRBD2. V was clipped by 11 bases and J by 2 bases; unmatched bases: 5. This CDR3 spans 14 amino acids. Germline values: CDR1 PRHDT, CDR2 FYEKMQ (reference sequence). CDR3 sequence reads: CAGASGGNTGELFF. The DNA of the CDR3 is TGTGCCGGGGCTAGCGGGGGCAACACCGGGGAGCTGTTTTTT.

The V gene is TRBV7-9, the J gene TRBJ1-2, with a tentative D call TRBD1 (5 bases). CDR1 and CDR2 (germline): SEHNR, FQNEAQ (reference sequence). The germline V and J ends were trimmed by 5 bases and 8 bases, with 24 bases remaining between them. The length of the CDR3 is 16 residues. The CDR3 region has the DNA TGTGCCAGCAGCCCGACCTCGGGACTCCGTTTGATCGGCTACACCTTC. It codes for CASSPTSGLRLIGYTF.

J is TRBJ2-7 and V is TRBV7-4; 7 bases map to TRBD1. J gave up 6 bases and V 9 bases, and 11 bases lay outside the gene matches. This CDR3 has 13 residues. The germline gives CDR1 SGHVT, CDR2 SQSDAQ. CDR3 residues: CARWRGGRLEQYF. For the CDR3, the DNA is TGTGCCAGATGGAGAGGGGGCCGGCTCGAGCAGTACTTC.

V is TRBV27 and J is TRBJ1-2, with D perhaps matching TRBD1 (6 bases). V was clipped by 7 bases and J by 0 bases, with 15 bases between them. The CDR3 has 15 residues. In germline, CDR1 is MNHEY, CDR2 SMNVEV (reference sequence). The DNA of the CDR3 is TGTGCCAGCAAAGGACAGTGGGGCTCTAACTATGGCTACACCTTC. Amino acid sequence: CASKGQWGSNYGYTF.

The chain combines TRBV14 with TRBJ1-2; tentatively, D is TRBD1 (5 bases). Trimming cost V 1 base and J 7 bases, with 13 bases left between them. CDR1 is SGHDN and CDR2 is FVKESK in the germline V gene. The CDR3 runs to 14 residues. The CDR3 is CASSQVIREGGYTF. The DNA of the CDR3 is TGTGCCAGCAGCCAAGTTATCAGGGAGGGTGGCTACACCTTC.

This sequence joins TRBV29-1 and TRBJ2-2; the match to TRBD1 covers 9 bases. The trim removed 1 base at V and 6 bases at J, leaving 6 bases unmatched. The CDR3 runs to 15 residues. Germline V gene lookup returns CDR1 SQVTM and CDR2 ANQGSEA. CDR3 nucleotides: TGCAGCGTTGAAGGACAGGGGGATTTCCCCGGGGAGCTGTTTTTT. It translates to CSVEGQGDFPGELFF.

The rearrangement uses TRBV15 and TRBJ2-3; maybe TRBD2 (6 bases). The CDR3 is made up of 14 amino acids. Germline V gene sequence: CDR1 LNHNV, CDR2 YYDKDF (reference sequence). V gave up 0 bases and J gave up 4 bases, with 8 bases separating them. The CDR3 is CATSRDREADTQYF. Here the CDR3 DNA reads TGTGCCACCAGCAGAGACAGGGAGGCAGATACGCAGTATTTT.

The chain recombines TRBV9 with TRBJ2-7; 8 nucleotides match TRBD2. The ends lost 0 bases at V and 2 bases at J; junction bases unmatched: 4. Germline CDR1 SGDLS, CDR2 YYNGEE. The CDR3 has 15 residues. The CDR3 reads CASSVEPAGAYEQYF. The CDR3 DNA reads TGTGCCAGCAGCGTAGAGCCAGCGGGAGCCTACGAGCAGTACTTC.

The V gene is TRBV11-2, the J gene TRBJ2-1, with 10 bases lining up with TRBD2. The CDR3 loop spans 15 amino acids. Trimming cost V 5 bases and J 6 bases; bases outside gene matches: 7. CDR1 SGHAT and CDR2 FQNNGV come from the germline V gene. The CDR3 protein is CASSTRLAGFNEQFF. The CDR3 DNA sequence: TGTGCCAGCAGCACACGACTAGCGGGTTTCAATGAGCAGTTCTTC.

This clone has only one observation. This chain connects TRBV13 to TRBJ1-6; 8 positions agree with TRBD1. Germline V gives CDR1 PRHDT, CDR2 FYEKMQ (reference sequence). The CDR3 runs 15 residues. The trim removed 1 base at V and 10 bases at J, leaving 6 bases unmatched. The chain's CDR3 is CASSLANRGDSPLHF. CDR3 in DNA: TGTGCCAGCAGCTTAGCGAACAGGGGGGACTCACCCCTCCACTTT.

CDR3 DNA: TGCAGTGCTTATATTTACAATGAGCAGTTCTTC. It codes for CSAYIYNEQFF. This chain joins TRBV20-1 and TRBJ2-1; D not certain. Trimming removed 5 bases from V and 4 bases from J, with 6 bases in between. Germline CDR1 is DFQATT and CDR2 is SNEGSKA (reference sequence). CDR3 length: 11 amino acids.

The genes are TRBV29-1 and TRBJ2-7, with TRBD1 identical over 8 bases. The germline gives CDR1 SQVTM, CDR2 ANQGSEA. This CDR3 contains 14 residues. After removal of 6 bases from V and 0 bases from J, the junction contained 7 bases not matched to a gene. The CDR3 coding sequence is TGCAGCGTGCTGGACAGGGCCGACTCCTACGAGCAGTACTTC. Protein sequence: CSVLDRADSYEQYF.

The CDR3, as DNA: TGTGCCAGCAGCTTTAGCGGGTCCACTGAAGCTTTCTTT. It yields the protein CASSFSGSTEAFF. The chain uses TRBV5-8 and TRBJ1-1; D unclear. V gave up 2 bases and J gave up 4 bases, with 9 bases separating them. The CDR3 runs 13 residues. Germline V gives CDR1 SGHTS, CDR2 YDEGEE.

The chain recombines TRBV5-1 with TRBJ2-7; TRBD2 matches at 7 bases. V gave up 4 bases and J gave up 3 bases; unmatched junction bases: 10. The germline CDR1 and CDR2 sequences are SGHRS and YFSETQ. CDR3 length: 15 amino acids. The CDR3 nucleotides are TGCGCCAGCAGCGGGAGTGGCGGGAGCCACTACGAGCAGTACTTC. Translating gives CASSGSGGSHYEQYF.

V gene TRBV18 combines with J gene TRBJ2-2; TRBD1 aligns across 10 bases. This CDR3 comprises 15 residues. Germline-derived CDR1 and CDR2 are KGHSH and LQKENI. V lost 4 bases to trimming and J lost 4 bases; unmatched junction nucleotides: 3. CDR3 sequence (DNA): TGTGCCAGCTCACAGACAGGGGGCGCCACCGGGGAGCTGTTTTTT. Translation: CASSQTGGATGELFF. Combining the CDR3 with reference TRBV18 and TRBJ2-2 gives the whole variable domain NAGVMQNPRHLVRRRGQEARLRCSPMKGHSHVYWYRQLPEEGLKFMVYLQKENIIDESGMPKERFSAEFPKEGPSILRIQQVVRGDSAAYFCASSQTGGATGELFFGEGSRLTVL.

CDR3 DNA sequence: TGTGCCAGCAGCATAAGCCCCTCCATGAACACTGAAGCTTTCTTT. Translated: CASSISPSMNTEAFF. The gene calls are TRBV21-1 and TRBJ1-1. TRBV21-1 is given as a pseudogene. The CDR3 has 15 amino acids.

This chain connects TRBV6-1 to TRBJ2-1; D perhaps matches TRBD2 (6 bases). The CDR3 extends over 15 amino acids. Germline V gene data show CDR1 as MNHNS and CDR2 as SASEGT. V gave up 0 bases and J gave up 8 bases, with 14 bases separating them. In DNA form, the CDR3 reads TGTGCCAGCAGTGAAGCACCTGGGGGGAGCGATGAGCAGTTCTTC. Encoded protein: CASSEAPGGSDEQFF.

In its sample, this clone was seen a few times. The chain recombines TRBV30 with TRBJ1-6, with D tentatively TRBD1 (6 bases). The germline V gene has CDR1 GTSNPN and CDR2 SVGIG (reference sequence). V lost 4 bases to trimming and J lost 7 bases, with 14 bases between them. The CDR3 length is 14 residues. CDR3 amino acids: CAWNSGGPNSPLHF. The CDR3, as DNA: TGTGCCTGGAACAGTGGGGGCCCAAATTCACCCCTCCACTTT.

The V gene is TRBV5-1, the J gene TRBJ2-2; TRBD2 agrees at 8 bases. V lost 10 bases to trimming and J lost 0 bases; unmatched junction nucleotides: 5. In germline, CDR1 is SGHRS, CDR2 YFSETQ. The CDR3 loop spans 14 amino acids. The CDR3 nucleotides are TGCGCCGGGAAGCGGGAGACGAACACCGGGGAGCTGTTTTTT. It encodes CAGKRETNTGELFF.

The genes are TRBV27 and TRBJ2-1; TRBD2 agrees at 8 bases. The J segment lost 10 bases and the V segment lost 6 bases, leaving 11 bases of the junction unmatched. The CDR3 length is 14 residues. Germline V gene lookup returns CDR1 MNHEY and CDR2 SMNVEV (reference sequence). The CDR3 spells CASRPGLVVGEQFF. The CDR3 bases are TGTGCCAGCAGGCCGGGACTAGTCGTAGGGGAGCAGTTCTTC.

This chain connects TRBV7-6 to TRBJ1-6; D is unresolved. This CDR3 has 14 residues. CDR1 is SGHVS and CDR2 is FNYEAQ in the germline V gene. V was cut by 0 bases and J by 9 bases, with 9 bases left in between. CDR3 nucleotide sequence: TGTGCCAGCAGCTTAGCTGGGTCGGGTTCACCCCTCCACTTT. Amino acid sequence: CASSLAGSGSPLHF.

This chain connects TRBV13 to TRBJ2-7; TRBD1 matches 12 bases. In germline, CDR1 is PRHDT, CDR2 FYEKMQ (reference sequence). V dropped 8 bases and J dropped 6; count of bases not matched to a gene: 11. The CDR3 covers 15 residues. The CDR3 nucleotides read TGTGCCAGCGCCACGTTGGGGACAGGGGGCACCGAGCAGTACTTC. It specifies CASATLGTGGTEQYF.

J is TRBJ2-6 and V is TRBV7-8; D perhaps matches TRBD1 (6 bases). Per the germline V gene, CDR1 is SGHVS and CDR2 is FQNEAQ. CDR3 length: 18 amino acids. V dropped 5 bases and J dropped 0 bases, with 17 bases sitting between them. The CDR3 reads CASSLRTGSHSGANVLTF. In DNA, the CDR3 is TGTGCCAGCAGCCTCAGAACAGGGTCCCACTCTGGGGCCAACGTCCTGACTTTC.

This clone was seen a few times. The V and J genes are TRBV6-5 and TRBJ2-2; 8 nucleotides match TRBD2. Germline V CDR1 and CDR2: MNHEY, SVGAGI. The length of the CDR3 is 14 residues. V lost 0 bases, J lost 6 bases, and 0 bases stayed unmatched. The CDR3 region is CASSYSTSAGELFF. In DNA form, the CDR3 reads TGTGCCAGCAGTTACTCGACTAGCGCCGGGGAGCTGTTTTTT.